This T cell receptor (beta chain) comes out of a study of T cells in Graves' hyperthyroidism and ophthalmopathy. Overall study results and limits: Stable hyperthyroidism was separated from ophthalmopathy by a model based on 13 V-J features. Blood also showed most of the thyroid clonotypes that were expanded above 0.001.

Germline assignment: CDR1 SGHNT and CDR2 YENEEA. The CDR3 extends over 12 amino acids. V was clipped by 5 bases and J by 4 bases, with 9 bases between them. Amplified TCR beta CDR3 regions derived from RNA transcripts. When the TCR CDR3 underwent first-round RT-PCR, the HTBI primer set was used. Via MiXCR, TCRdb re-called the multiplex PCR reads, giving one row per CDR3 protein. The sample has some 180,000 distinct CDR3 sequences, about a sixth seen once. Patients showing uncontrolled infection, other autoimmune disease, pregnancy or lactation were ineligible. Thyroid ultrasound and orbital computed tomography, with clinical symptoms and serum thyroxine and TRAb, informed diagnoses. This clonotype appeared many times. Its antigen is unidentified.

Sequenced sample: blood. The chain employs TRBV11-3 and TRBJ2-7; D might be TRBD1 or TRBD2, each matching 6 bases. This sequence originates from a woman aged 50 to 60 with Graves' hyperthyroidism. The CDR3 here is CASSIGGYEQYF. CDR3 nucleotide sequence: TGTGCCAGCAGCATAGGGGGGTACGAGCAGTACTTC.